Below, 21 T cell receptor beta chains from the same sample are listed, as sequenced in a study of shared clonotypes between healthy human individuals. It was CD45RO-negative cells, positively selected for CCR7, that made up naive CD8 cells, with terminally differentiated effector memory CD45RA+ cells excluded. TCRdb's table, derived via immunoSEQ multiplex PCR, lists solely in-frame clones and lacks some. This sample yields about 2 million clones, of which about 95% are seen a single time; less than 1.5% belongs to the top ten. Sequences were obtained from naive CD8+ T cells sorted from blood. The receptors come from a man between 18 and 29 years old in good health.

CDR3 loop: CASSPSSSYNEQFF. CDR3 nucleotides: TGTGCCAGCAGCCCAAGCAGTTCCTACAATGAGCAGTTCTTC. The chain employs TRBV7-6 and TRBJ2-1; D is unresolved. V lost 5 bases to trimming and J lost 1 base, with 9 bases between them. There are 14 residues in the CDR3. Germline lookup yields CDR1 SGHVS and CDR2 FNYEAQ.

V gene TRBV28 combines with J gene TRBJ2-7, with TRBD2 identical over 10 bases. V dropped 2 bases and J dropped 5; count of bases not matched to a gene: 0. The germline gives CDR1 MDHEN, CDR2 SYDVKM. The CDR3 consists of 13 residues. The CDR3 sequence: CASSLTSGNEQYF. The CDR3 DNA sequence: TGTGCCAGCAGTTTAACTAGCGGGAACGAGCAGTACTTC.

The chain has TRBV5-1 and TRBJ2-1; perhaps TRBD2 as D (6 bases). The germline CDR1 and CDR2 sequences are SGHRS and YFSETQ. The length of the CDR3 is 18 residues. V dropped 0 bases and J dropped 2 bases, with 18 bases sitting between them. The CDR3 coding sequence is TGCGCCAGCAGCTTGGGTAGGTGGGGCACGGGGGCCTACAATGAGCAGTTCTTC. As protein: CASSLGRWGTGAYNEQFF.

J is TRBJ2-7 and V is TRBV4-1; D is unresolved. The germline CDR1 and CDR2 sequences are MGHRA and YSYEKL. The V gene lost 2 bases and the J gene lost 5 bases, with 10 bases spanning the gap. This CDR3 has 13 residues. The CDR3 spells CASSQTLFHEQYF. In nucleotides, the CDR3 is TGCGCCAGCAGCCAAACTCTCTTCCACGAGCAGTACTTC.

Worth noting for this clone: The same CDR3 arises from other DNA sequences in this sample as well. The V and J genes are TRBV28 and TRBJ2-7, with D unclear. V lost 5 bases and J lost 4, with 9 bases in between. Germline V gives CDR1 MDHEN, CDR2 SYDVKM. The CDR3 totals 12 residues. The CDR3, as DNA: TGTGCCAGCAGTCTTAGGGTGTACGAGCAGTACTTC. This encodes CASSLRVYEQYF.

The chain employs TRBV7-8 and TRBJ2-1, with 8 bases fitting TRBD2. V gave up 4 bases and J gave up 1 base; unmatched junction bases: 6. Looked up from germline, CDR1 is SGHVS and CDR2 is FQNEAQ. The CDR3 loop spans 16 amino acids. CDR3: CASSSTPGGSYNEQFF. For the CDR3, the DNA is TGTGCCAGCAGCTCCACACCGGGGGGGTCCTACAATGAGCAGTTCTTC.

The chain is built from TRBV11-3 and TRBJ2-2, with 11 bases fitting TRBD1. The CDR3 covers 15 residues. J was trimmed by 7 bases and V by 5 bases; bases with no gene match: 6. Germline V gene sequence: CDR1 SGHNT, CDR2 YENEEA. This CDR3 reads CASSQDRGLSGELFF. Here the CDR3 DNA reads TGTGCCAGCAGCCAGGACAGGGGGCTTAGCGGGGAGCTGTTTTTT. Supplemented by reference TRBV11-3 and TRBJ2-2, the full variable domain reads EAGVVQSPRYKIIEKKQPVAFWCNPISGHNTLYWYLQNLGQGPELLIRYENEEAVDDSQLPKDRFSAERLKGVDSTLKIQPAELGDSAVYLCASSQDRGLSGELFFGEGSRLTVL.

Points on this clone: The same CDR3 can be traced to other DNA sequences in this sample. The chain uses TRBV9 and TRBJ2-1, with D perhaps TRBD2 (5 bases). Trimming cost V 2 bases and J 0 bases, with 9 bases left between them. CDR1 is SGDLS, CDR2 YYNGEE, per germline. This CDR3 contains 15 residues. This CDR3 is CASSVSGSSYNEQFF. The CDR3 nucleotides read TGTGCCAGCAGCGTCTCGGGAAGCTCCTACAATGAGCAGTTCTTC.

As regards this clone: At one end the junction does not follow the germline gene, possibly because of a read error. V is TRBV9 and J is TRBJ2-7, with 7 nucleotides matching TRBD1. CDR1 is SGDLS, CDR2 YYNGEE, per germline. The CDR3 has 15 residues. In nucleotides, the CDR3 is TGTGCCGGCAGCGTAGGGGGACAGTCTACCTACGAGCAGTACTTC. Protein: CAGSVGGQSTYEQYF.

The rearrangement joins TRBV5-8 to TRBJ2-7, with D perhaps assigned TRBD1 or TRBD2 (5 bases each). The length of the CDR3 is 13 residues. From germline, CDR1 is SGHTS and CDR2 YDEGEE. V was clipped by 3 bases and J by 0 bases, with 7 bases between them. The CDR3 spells CASSSGASYEQYF. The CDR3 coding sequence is TGTGCCAGCAGCTCCGGGGCCTCCTACGAGCAGTACTTC. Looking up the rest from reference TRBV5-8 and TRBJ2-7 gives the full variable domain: EAGVTQSPTHLIKTRGQQATLRCSPISGHTSVYWYQQALGLGLQFLLWYDEGEERNRGNFPPRFSGRQFPNYSSELNVNALELEDSALYLCASSSGASYEQYFGPGTRLTVT.

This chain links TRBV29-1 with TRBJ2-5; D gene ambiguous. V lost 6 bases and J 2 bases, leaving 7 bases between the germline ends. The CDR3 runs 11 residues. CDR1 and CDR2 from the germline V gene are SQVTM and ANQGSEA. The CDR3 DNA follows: TGCAGCGTCACTCAACAAGAGACCCAGTACTTC. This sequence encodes CSVTQQETQYF.

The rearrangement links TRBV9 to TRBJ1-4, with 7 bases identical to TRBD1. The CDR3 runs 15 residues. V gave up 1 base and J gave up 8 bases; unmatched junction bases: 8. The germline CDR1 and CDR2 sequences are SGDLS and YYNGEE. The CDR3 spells CASSVSGGGGEKLFF. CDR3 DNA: TGTGCCAGCAGCGTATCTGGAGGGGGCGGCGAAAAACTGTTTTTT.

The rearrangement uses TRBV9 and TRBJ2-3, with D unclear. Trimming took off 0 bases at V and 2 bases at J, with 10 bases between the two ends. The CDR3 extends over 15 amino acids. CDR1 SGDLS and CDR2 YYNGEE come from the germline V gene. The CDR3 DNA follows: TGTGCCAGCAGCGTAGATGGCAGATACACAGATACGCAGTATTTT. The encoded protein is CASSVDGRYTDTQYF.

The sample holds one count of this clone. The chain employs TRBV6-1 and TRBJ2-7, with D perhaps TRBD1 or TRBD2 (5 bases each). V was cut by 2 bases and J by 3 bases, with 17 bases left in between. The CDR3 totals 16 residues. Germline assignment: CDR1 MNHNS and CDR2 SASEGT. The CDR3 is CASSEYGAAGFYEQYF. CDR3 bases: TGTGCCAGCAGTGAATACGGGGCCGCGGGTTTCTACGAGCAGTACTTC.

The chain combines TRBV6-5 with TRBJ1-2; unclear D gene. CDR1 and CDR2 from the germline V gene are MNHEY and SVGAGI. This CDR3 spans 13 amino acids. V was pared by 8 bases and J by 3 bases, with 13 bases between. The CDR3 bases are TGTGCCAGCGTTATCTCCGCGGACTATGGCTACACCTTC. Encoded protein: CASVISADYGYTF.

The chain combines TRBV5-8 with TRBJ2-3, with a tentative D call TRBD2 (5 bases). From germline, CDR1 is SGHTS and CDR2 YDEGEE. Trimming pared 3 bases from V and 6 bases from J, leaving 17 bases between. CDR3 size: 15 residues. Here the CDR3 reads CASSSLLGGRDTQYF. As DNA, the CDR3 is TGTGCCAGCAGCTCCCTTTTGGGCGGGCGGGATACGCAGTATTTT. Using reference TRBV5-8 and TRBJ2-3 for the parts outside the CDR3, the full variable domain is EAGVTQSPTHLIKTRGQQATLRCSPISGHTSVYWYQQALGLGLQFLLWYDEGEERNRGNFPPRFSGRQFPNYSSELNVNALELEDSALYLCASSSLLGGRDTQYFGPGTRLTVL.

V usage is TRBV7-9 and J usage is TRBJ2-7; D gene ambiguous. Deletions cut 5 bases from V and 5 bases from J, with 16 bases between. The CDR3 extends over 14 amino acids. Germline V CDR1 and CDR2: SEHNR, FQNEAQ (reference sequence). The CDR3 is CASSPEDAPHEQYF. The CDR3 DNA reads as TGTGCCAGCAGCCCCGAGGACGCACCTCACGAGCAGTACTTC.

The CDR3 nucleotides are TGCGCCAGCAGCTTGGGCCCGGGGTCGGCCGGGGAGCTGTTTTTT. This codes for CASSLGPGSAGELFF. The J gene is TRBJ2-2, the V gene TRBV5-1; the D gene is possibly TRBD2 (5 bases). The CDR3 covers 15 residues. V gave up 0 bases and J gave up 6 bases, with 12 bases separating them. Germline V CDR1 and CDR2: SGHRS, YFSETQ.

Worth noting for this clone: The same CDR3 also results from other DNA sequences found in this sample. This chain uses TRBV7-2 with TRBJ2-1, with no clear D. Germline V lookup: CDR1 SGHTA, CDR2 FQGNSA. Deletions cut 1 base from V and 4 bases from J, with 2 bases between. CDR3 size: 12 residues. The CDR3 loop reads CASSLGYNEQFF. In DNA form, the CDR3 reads TGTGCCAGCAGCTTAGGTTACAATGAGCAGTTCTTC.

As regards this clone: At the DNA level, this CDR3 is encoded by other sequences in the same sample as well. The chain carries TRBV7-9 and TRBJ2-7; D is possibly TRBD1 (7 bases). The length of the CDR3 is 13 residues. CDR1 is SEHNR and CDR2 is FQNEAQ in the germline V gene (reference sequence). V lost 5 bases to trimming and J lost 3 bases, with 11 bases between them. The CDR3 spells CASSRRDSYEQYF. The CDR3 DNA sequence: TGTGCCAGCAGCAGGCGGGACAGCTACGAGCAGTACTTC. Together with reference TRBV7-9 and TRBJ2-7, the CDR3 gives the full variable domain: DTGVSQNPRHKITKRGQNVTFRCDPISEHNRLYWYRQTLGQGPEFLTYFQNEAQLEKSRLLSDRFSAERPKGSFSTLEIQRTEQGDSAMYLCASSRRDSYEQYFGPGTRLTVT.

The CDR3 is CASGKQGATNEKLFF. In nucleotides, the CDR3 is TGTGCTAGTGGGAAACAGGGAGCAACTAATGAAAAACTGTTTTTT. The gene calls are TRBV12-5 and TRBJ1-4; tentative D call: TRBD1 (6 bases). Per the germline V gene, CDR1 is LGHNT and CDR2 is FRNRAP. Deletions cut 6 bases from V and 0 bases from J, with 11 bases between. The CDR3 runs to 15 residues.